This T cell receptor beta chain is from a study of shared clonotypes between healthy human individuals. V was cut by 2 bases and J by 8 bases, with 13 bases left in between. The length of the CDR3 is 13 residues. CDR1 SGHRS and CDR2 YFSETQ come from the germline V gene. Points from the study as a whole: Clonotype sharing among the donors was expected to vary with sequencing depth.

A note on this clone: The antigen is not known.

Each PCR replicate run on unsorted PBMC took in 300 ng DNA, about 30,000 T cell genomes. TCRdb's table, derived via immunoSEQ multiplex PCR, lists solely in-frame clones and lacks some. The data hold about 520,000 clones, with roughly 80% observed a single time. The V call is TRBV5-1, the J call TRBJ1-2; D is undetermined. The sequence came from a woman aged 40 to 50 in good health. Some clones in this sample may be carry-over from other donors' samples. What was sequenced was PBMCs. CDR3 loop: CASSLRRAEGYTF. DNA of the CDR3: TGCGCCAGCAGCTTAAGGCGGGCGGAGGGCTACACCTTC.